What follows are 26 T cell receptor beta chains derived from one specimen sequenced in a study of T cell changes during pregnancy in multiple sclerosis. Profiled with immunoSEQ multiplex PCR; TCRdb holds only in-frame clones, not every one. The sample has nearly 60,000 clones; 75% to 95% are singletons. Sequences were derived from CD4+ T cells from peripheral blood mononuclear cells, sampled after pregnancy. These receptors originate from a female donor in good health, enrolled as a control in a pregnancy study.

The V and J genes are TRBV7-2 and TRBJ2-3; 13 positions agree with TRBD2. Germline V gene sequence: CDR1 SGHTA, CDR2 FQGNSA. CDR3 length equals 16 residues. Trimming cost V 5 bases and J 1 base; bases outside gene matches: 3. The CDR3 DNA is TGTGCCAGCAGCCCGGGGACTAGCGGGGGCACAGATACGCAGTATTTT. This sequence encodes CASSPGTSGGTDTQYF.

The gene calls are TRBV7-8 and TRBJ2-5; weak D call: TRBD2 (5 bases). Looked up from germline, CDR1 is SGHVS and CDR2 is FQNEAQ. The CDR3 sequence is 14 residues long. V lost 5 bases and J 5 bases, leaving 15 bases between the germline ends. CDR3 nucleotide sequence: TGTGCCAGCAGCCCAAGGGCGCCGGGGGAGACCCAGTACTTC. Translating it yields CASSPRAPGETQYF.

V usage is TRBV10-3 and J usage is TRBJ1-1, with D hard to call. V lost 6 bases to trimming and J lost 4 bases, with 18 bases between them. This CDR3 is 15 amino acids long. Per the germline V gene, CDR1 is ENHRY and CDR2 is SYGVKD. CDR3: CAIRPSGGISTEAFF. The CDR3 region has the DNA TGTGCCATCAGACCGAGCGGCGGGATCAGCACTGAAGCTTTCTTT.

The genes are TRBV29-1 and TRBJ2-1; D perhaps matches TRBD2 (5 bases). The germline V gene encodes CDR1 SQVTM and CDR2 ANQGSEA. Trimming took 7 bases from V and 7 from J, leaving 20 bases between them. The CDR3 runs to 14 residues. Here the CDR3 reads CSARRGMGNNEQFF. The CDR3 DNA sequence: TGCAGCGCCCGCCGGGGAATGGGGAATAATGAGCAGTTCTTC.

This clone has only one observation. The gene calls are TRBV4-3 and TRBJ1-6; D is unclear. Per germline, CDR1 LGHNA and CDR2 YSLEER. This CDR3 is 16 amino acids long. Deletions cut 1 base from V and 1 base from J, with 8 bases between. This chain's CDR3 is CASSQARESYNSPLHF. CDR3 DNA sequence: TGCGCCAGCAGCCAAGCGAGGGAATCCTATAATTCACCCCTCCACTTT.

The rearrangement links TRBV9 to TRBJ2-5, with TRBD2 matching over 10 bases. This CDR3 is 18 amino acids long. After removal of 0 bases from V and 2 bases from J, the junction contained 10 bases not matched to a gene. Per the germline V gene, CDR1 is SGDLS and CDR2 is YYNGEE. This CDR3 is CASSVAPSGGYGQETQYF. The CDR3 DNA reads TGTGCCAGCAGCGTAGCCCCTAGCGGGGGCTACGGGCAAGAGACCCAGTACTTC. The entire variable domain, with the rest obtained from reference TRBV9 and TRBJ2-5, is as follows: DSGVTQTPKHLITATGQRVTLRCSPRSGDLSVYWYQQSLDQGLQFLIQYYNGEERAKGNILERFSAQQFPDLHSELNLSSLELGDSALYFCASSVAPSGGYGQETQYFGPGTRLLVL.

This clone showed up just once. The rearrangement joins TRBV27 to TRBJ1-2, with 12 positions matching TRBD1. The length of the CDR3 is 15 residues. The germline gives CDR1 MNHEY, CDR2 SMNVEV (reference sequence). J gave up 3 bases and V 2 bases, and 1 base lay outside the gene matches. Here the CDR3 DNA reads TGTGCCAGCAGTTTAGGGACAGGGGGCGACTATGGCTACACCTTC. Amino acid sequence: CASSLGTGGDYGYTF.

This sequence joins TRBV5-1 and TRBJ2-7; 7 nucleotides match TRBD2. V gave up 0 bases and J gave up 2 bases; unmatched junction bases: 8. Germline CDR1 reads SGHRS; CDR2 reads YFSETQ. CDR3 size: 16 residues. The CDR3 loop reads CASSLASGGLPYEQYF. CDR3 bases: TGCGCCAGCAGCTTGGCCTCGGGGGGACTGCCCTACGAGCAGTACTTC.

The genes are TRBV5-6 and TRBJ1-2; a possible D gene is TRBD1 (6 bases). The ends were cut back, 2 bases at V and 6 bases at J, with 11 bases in the middle. The CDR3 length is 13 residues. Germline-derived CDR1 and CDR2 are SGHDT and YYEEEE. The CDR3 DNA reads TGTGCCAGCAGCTTAGGACAGACGCATGGCTACACCTTC. Amino acid sequence: CASSLGQTHGYTF.

The rearrangement joins TRBV4-2 to TRBJ2-1, with 8 bases fitting TRBD2. This CDR3 contains 19 residues. Germline V lookup: CDR1 LGHNA, CDR2 YNFKEQ. J was trimmed by 4 bases and V by 1 base; bases with no gene match: 15. The CDR3 protein is CASSQVGGLAGKPYNEQFF. The DNA of the CDR3 is TGTGCCAGCAGCCAAGTAGGAGGTCTAGCGGGTAAACCGTACAATGAGCAGTTCTTC.

The chain uses TRBV18 and TRBJ1-6; no clear D. The V end lost 3 bases, the J end lost 0 bases, and 15 bases lay between the germline ends. CDR3 length equals 18 residues. CDR1 and CDR2 from the germline V gene are KGHSH and LQKENI. CDR3 bases: TGTGCCAGCTCACCCGTTGCGGGCCAAAGCTCCTATAATTCACCCCTCCACTTT. Its protein product is CASSPVAGQSSYNSPLHF. Full variable domain (outside the CDR3, taken from reference TRBV18 and TRBJ1-6): NAGVMQNPRHLVRRRGQEARLRCSPMKGHSHVYWYRQLPEEGLKFMVYLQKENIIDESGMPKERFSAEFPKEGPSILRIQQVVRGDSAAYFCASSPVAGQSSYNSPLHFGNGTRLTVT.

The CDR3 loop is CSAHRGFNEKLFF. The CDR3 nucleotides are TGCAGCGCCCACAGGGGCTTTAATGAAAAACTGTTTTTT. The V call is TRBV29-1, the J call TRBJ1-4; 7 bases map to TRBD1. V was pared by 7 bases and J by 4 bases, with 6 bases of the junction left unmatched. The CDR3 has 13 residues. Germline V gives CDR1 SQVTM, CDR2 ANQGSEA.

The chain is built from TRBV7-8 and TRBJ2-5, with TRBD2 identical over 9 bases. CDR1 SGHVS and CDR2 FQNEAQ come from the germline V gene. V was clipped by 1 base and J by 2 bases; unmatched bases: 5. This CDR3 comprises 16 residues. For the CDR3, the DNA is TGTGCCAGCAGCTTAGGAAGCGGGGGGCATCAAGAGACCCAGTACTTC. This codes for CASSLGSGGHQETQYF.

This chain links TRBV2 with TRBJ1-2; unclear D gene. The CDR3 loop spans 13 amino acids. Germline CDR1 and CDR2: SNHLY and FYNNEI. Trimming took off 5 bases at V and 2 bases at J, with 9 bases between the two ends. The CDR3 is CASSLDNNYGYTF. The CDR3 DNA is TGTGCCAGCAGTCTCGACAACAACTATGGCTACACCTTC.

The gene calls are TRBV11-2 and TRBJ2-2, with D unclear. V dropped 7 bases and J dropped 0 bases, with 15 bases sitting between them. The CDR3 contains 16 residues. Germline values: CDR1 SGHAT, CDR2 FQNNGV. The CDR3 DNA reads as TGTGCCAGCACCCCGTTCTTGGCGGCGAACACCGGGGAGCTGTTTTTT. Its protein is CASTPFLAANTGELFF.

This chain uses TRBV15 with TRBJ1-1; 8 positions agree with TRBD1. The germline gives CDR1 LNHNV, CDR2 YYDKDF (reference sequence). The V segment lost 5 bases and the J segment 5 bases; nucleotides outside the gene matches: 7. The CDR3 consists of 14 residues. CDR3 sequence (DNA): TGTGCCACCAGCGGTCAGGGGGCATGGACTGAAGCTTTCTTT. It encodes CATSGQGAWTEAFF.

This clone was counted a single time. The V call is TRBV6-5, the J call TRBJ2-3; no clear D. The CDR3 runs 10 residues. Per germline, CDR1 MNHEY and CDR2 SVGAGI. Trimming took 9 bases from V and 3 from J, leaving 4 bases between them. This CDR3 reads CARSTDTQYF. DNA of the CDR3: TGTGCCAGGTCTACAGATACGCAGTATTTT.

The chain links TRBV7-8 to TRBJ1-6; no reliable D call. The V gene's germline CDR1 is SGHVS and CDR2 FQNEAQ. This CDR3 has 16 amino acids. The V gene lost 1 base and the J gene lost 4 bases, with 11 bases spanning the gap. The CDR3 nucleotides read TGTGCCAGCAGCTTAGACCGACACGATTATAATTCACCCCTCCACTTT. Amino acids: CASSLDRHDYNSPLHF.

The chain couples TRBV19 to TRBJ2-2; a weak D match, TRBD2 (6 bases). There are 15 residues in the CDR3. Germline CDR1 reads LNHDA; CDR2 reads SQIVND (reference sequence). The V end was cut by 8 bases, the J end by 2 bases, with 15 bases between. The CDR3 region is CASRPAGANTGELFF. CDR3 DNA sequence: TGTGCCAGTCGACCAGCGGGCGCTAACACCGGGGAGCTGTTTTTT.

In the case of this clone: The sample contains more than one DNA sequence encoding this CDR3. The chain joins TRBV2 to TRBJ1-5; 7 nucleotides match TRBD1. Germline V CDR1 and CDR2: SNHLY, FYNNEI. The CDR3 is made up of 13 amino acids. J was trimmed by 14 bases and V by 1 base; bases with no gene match: 8. The CDR3 loop is CASSEGTGRGEHF. In nucleotides, the CDR3 is TGTGCCAGCAGTGAAGGGACAGGCCGCGGGGAGCATTTT.

The chain carries TRBV27 and TRBJ1-1, with D tentatively TRBD1 (5 bases). The germline V gene has CDR1 MNHEY and CDR2 SMNVEV (reference sequence). The CDR3 spans 14 residues. With 3 bases removed from V and 3 bases from J, the gap between germline ends came to 11 bases. The CDR3 DNA reads TGTGCCAGCAGTTTTCTTTCCAGGGACACTGAAGCTTTCTTT. It yields the protein CASSFLSRDTEAFF.

The V gene is TRBV5-1, the J gene TRBJ2-5; TRBD1 matches 10 bases. J was trimmed by 5 bases and V by 4 bases; bases with no gene match: 5. This CDR3 has 14 residues. Looked up from germline, CDR1 is SGHRS and CDR2 is YFSETQ. In DNA form, the CDR3 reads TGCGCCAGCAGCCCCCGGACAGGGGGGGAGACCCAGTACTTC. Residues: CASSPRTGGETQYF.

The rearrangement links TRBV6-6 to TRBJ1-2; TRBD1 matches 7 bases. With V trimmed by 2 bases and J by 5 bases, 8 bases remained unmatched. The CDR3 is 15 residues long. The germline gives CDR1 MNHNY, CDR2 SVGAGI (reference sequence). The CDR3 region is CASSYDRDRLYGYTF. The CDR3 DNA reads as TGTGCCAGCAGTTACGACCGGGACAGATTGTATGGCTACACCTTC.

This chain uses TRBV30 with TRBJ2-1; D unclear. From germline, CDR1 is GTSNPN and CDR2 SVGIG (reference sequence). This CDR3 has 16 residues. The V end lost 0 bases, the J end lost 1 base, and 13 bases lay between the germline ends. For the CDR3, the DNA is TGTGCCTGGAGTGTACAGAAGGTCCTTTCCTACAATGAGCAGTTCTTC. Its protein product is CAWSVQKVLSYNEQFF.

This chain uses TRBV5-4 with TRBJ2-2; TRBD1 matches at 10 bases. V lost 0 bases and J lost 4; bases outside the gene matches: 15. The germline CDR1 and CDR2 sequences are SGHNT and YYREEE (reference sequence). The CDR3 consists of 20 residues. In DNA form, the CDR3 reads TGTGCCAGCAGCTTGGGTACCCCGGGACAGGGGAGGTCGGGCACCGGGGAGCTGTTTTTT. This encodes CASSLGTPGQGRSGTGELFF.

The chain joins TRBV15 to TRBJ2-7; perhaps TRBD1 as D (5 bases). Trimming took 0 bases from V and 6 from J, leaving 9 bases between them. CDR1 is LNHNV and CDR2 is YYDKDF in the germline V gene (reference sequence). The CDR3 spans 13 residues. CDR3 sequence reads: CATSRDKGAEQYF. The CDR3, as DNA: TGTGCCACCAGCAGAGATAAAGGGGCCGAGCAGTACTTC.